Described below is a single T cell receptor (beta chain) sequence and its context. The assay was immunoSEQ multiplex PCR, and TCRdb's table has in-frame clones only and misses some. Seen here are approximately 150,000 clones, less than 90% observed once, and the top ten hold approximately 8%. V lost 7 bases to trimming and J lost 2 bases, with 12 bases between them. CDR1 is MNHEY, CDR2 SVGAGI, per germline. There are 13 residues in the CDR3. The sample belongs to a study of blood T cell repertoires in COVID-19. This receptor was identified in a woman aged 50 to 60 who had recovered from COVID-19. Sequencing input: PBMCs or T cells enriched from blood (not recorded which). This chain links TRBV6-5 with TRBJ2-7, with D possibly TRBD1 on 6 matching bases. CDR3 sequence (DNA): TGTGCCAGCACCTTGACAGGCACCTACGAGCAGTACTTC. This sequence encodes CASTLTGTYEQYF.